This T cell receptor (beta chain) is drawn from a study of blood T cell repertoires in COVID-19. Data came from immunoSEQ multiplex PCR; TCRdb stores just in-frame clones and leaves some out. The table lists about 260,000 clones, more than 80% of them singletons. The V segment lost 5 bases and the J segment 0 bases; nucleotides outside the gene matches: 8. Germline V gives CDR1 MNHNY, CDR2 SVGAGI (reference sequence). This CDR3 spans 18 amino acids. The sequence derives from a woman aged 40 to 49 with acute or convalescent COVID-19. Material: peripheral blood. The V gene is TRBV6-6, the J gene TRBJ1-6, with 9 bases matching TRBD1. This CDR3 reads CASSRGQGSSSYNSPLHF. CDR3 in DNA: TGTGCCAGCAGTCGCGGACAGGGGTCGAGCTCCTATAATTCACCCCTCCACTTT.